These T cell receptor beta chains were read from a single sample in a study of blood T cell repertoires in COVID-19. The assay was immunoSEQ multiplex PCR, and TCRdb's table has in-frame clones only and misses some. The sample consists of fewer than 200,000 clones, 81% of them appearing once. Sequences were obtained from peripheral blood. These receptors were collected from a woman over 75 with COVID-19, enrolled during active disease. CDR3s include the opening cysteine and the closing phenylalanine or tryptophan. A D gene is named only where the DNA matches it firmly. Size tells how often a clone was seen (once, few, many) or the class of an expanded clone, and some rows leave it out.

d_call: TRBD2
j_call: TRBJ2-1
clone_size: NA
v_call: TRBV6-5
cdr3_aa: CASSPRLAGGRGFF
cdr3_nt: TGTGCCAGCAGTCCCCGGCTAGCGGGAGGGCGGGGGTTCTTC

d_call: NA
j_call: TRBJ2-3
clone_size: NA
v_call: TRBV16
cdr3_aa: CASSPAGGVFTDTQYF
cdr3_nt: TGTGCCAGCAGCCCCGCCGGCGGGGTTTTTACAGATACGCAGTATTTT

d_call: NA
j_call: TRBJ2-1
clone_size: NA
v_call: TRBV2
cdr3_aa: CASSESRNPYNEQFF
cdr3_nt: TGTGCCAGCAGTGAATCCAGGAACCCTTACAATGAGCAGTTCTTC

d_call: NA
j_call: TRBJ1-1
clone_size: NA
v_call: TRBV6-1
cdr3_aa: CASSEFGGDTEAFF
cdr3_nt: TGTGCCAGCAGTGAATTCGGCGGAGACACTGAAGCTTTCTTT

d_call: TRBD2
j_call: TRBJ2-3
clone_size: NA
v_call: TRBV10-3
cdr3_aa: CAISELAGTDTQYF
cdr3_nt: TGTGCCATCAGTGAATTAGCGGGGACAGATACGCAGTATTTT

d_call: NA
j_call: TRBJ1-1
clone_size: NA
v_call: TRBV29-1
cdr3_aa: CSVSRRRSNTEAFF
cdr3_nt: TGCAGCGTTTCGAGACGGCGGTCGAACACTGAAGCTTTCTTT

d_call: NA
j_call: TRBJ1-1
clone_size: NA
v_call: TRBV7-2
cdr3_aa: CASRLTGNTEAFF
cdr3_nt: TGTGCCAGCAGATTGACAGGGAACACTGAAGCTTTCTTT

d_call: TRBD1
j_call: TRBJ1-2
clone_size: NA
v_call: TRBV7-9
cdr3_aa: CASSLTGGYGYTF
cdr3_nt: TGTGCCAGCAGCTTGACAGGGGGCTATGGCTACACCTTC

d_call: NA
j_call: TRBJ1-1
clone_size: few
v_call: TRBV7-6
cdr3_aa: CASSHPDGTLDSMNTEAFF
cdr3_nt: TGTGCCAGCAGCCATCCTGACGGGACTTTGGACTCCATGAACACTGAAGCTTTCTTT

d_call: TRBD1
j_call: TRBJ2-7
clone_size: NA
v_call: TRBV7-2
cdr3_aa: CASSITGEGGYEQYF
cdr3_nt: TGTGCCAGCAGCATCACAGGGGAAGGTGGTTACGAGCAGTACTTC

d_call: NA
j_call: TRBJ2-3
clone_size: NA
v_call: TRBV27
cdr3_aa: CASSLEPSGTDTQYF
cdr3_nt: TGTGCCAGCAGTTTAGAACCCAGCGGCACAGATACGCAGTATTTT

d_call: TRBD1
j_call: TRBJ1-2
clone_size: NA
v_call: TRBV5-6
cdr3_aa: CASSFGTVYGYTF
cdr3_nt: TGTGCCAGCAGCTTCGGGACAGTCTATGGCTACACCTTC

d_call: TRBD1
j_call: TRBJ1-1
clone_size: NA
v_call: TRBV19
cdr3_aa: CASSSYRGGNTEAFF
cdr3_nt: TGTGCCAGTAGTTCCTACAGGGGAGGAAACACTGAAGCTTTCTTT

d_call: NA
j_call: TRBJ2-7
clone_size: NA
v_call: TRBV19
cdr3_aa: CASSMSGRTYEQYF
cdr3_nt: TGTGCCAGTAGTATGAGTGGGCGCACCTACGAGCAGTACTTC

d_call: TRBD1
j_call: TRBJ2-1
clone_size: NA
v_call: TRBV5-1
cdr3_aa: CASSLGTDNEQFF
cdr3_nt: TGCGCCAGCAGCCTGGGGACAGACAATGAGCAGTTCTTC

d_call: NA
j_call: TRBJ1-4
clone_size: few
v_call: TRBV5-4
cdr3_aa: CASSLPGPNEKLFF
cdr3_nt: TGTGCCAGCAGCTTGCCAGGCCCTAATGAAAAACTGTTTTTT

d_call: NA
j_call: TRBJ1-1
clone_size: NA
v_call: TRBV28
cdr3_aa: CASKIGNTEAFF
cdr3_nt: TGTGCCAGCAAAATCGGGAACACTGAAGCTTTCTTT

d_call: TRBD1
j_call: TRBJ1-2
clone_size: NA
v_call: TRBV5-6
cdr3_aa: CASSAEAGGFYGYTF
cdr3_nt: TGTGCCAGCAGCGCCGAAGCAGGGGGCTTCTATGGCTACACCTTC